This TCR beta chain was sequenced in a study of response to subunit inactivated influenza vaccine. This clonotype was counted a few times. Its antigen remains unknown. The CDR3 consists of 13 residues. Trimming left V 5 bases short and J 14 bases short, with 19 bases between. Germline V lookup: CDR1 SGHAT, CDR2 FQNNGV. Study conclusions and caveats: New T cells are recruited in small numbers by each seasonal influenza vaccination, according to the authors' suggestion.

TCRdb ran MiXCR on the RT-PCR reads and lists one entry per CDR3 protein. The sample contains hundreds of thousands of distinct CDR3 sequences, 7.6% of which appear only once. The TCR originated in a man between 50 and 69 years old who received an inactivated influenza vaccine. Source: PBMCs from blood, taken roughly 24 months after vaccination. This chain links TRBV11-2 with TRBJ2-1; maybe TRBD2 (6 bases). The CDR3: CASSATGSREEFF. The CDR3 DNA reads TGTGCCAGCAGCGCGACGGGGTCTAGGGAGGAGTTCTTC.